This T cell receptor (beta chain) derives from a study of T-cell memory formation after mild COVID-19. Study in general: Across donors, TCR clusters were largely donor specific. General study points: Among contracting clones, CD4+ were mainly CM/EM and CD8+ enriched in EMRA.

TCRdb fed the 5' RACE reads into MiXCR, producing one record per CDR3 protein. The table includes around 80,000 distinct CDR3 sequences, about 13% detected once. Per germline, CDR1 SEHNR and CDR2 FQNEAQ (reference sequence). Trimming removed 1 base at V and 2 bases at J, with 8 bases between. The CDR3 contains 14 residues. This clonotype was seen only a few times. The antigen remains undetermined. The V gene is TRBV7-9, the J gene TRBJ1-2; no firm D call. The sample comprised PBMCs or a T cell subset sorted from them (not recorded which). This receptor was taken from a man younger than 35 who had mild COVID-19 (a few samples of this study predate the infection). Cell type and time point are not known. In DNA, the CDR3 is TGTGCCAGCAGCTTAGAGGGCACCAACTATGGCTACACCTTC. Residues: CASSLEGTNYGYTF.